The clone carrying this T cell receptor (beta chain) was recorded a few times. Its antigen is unknown. This entry is derived from a study of response to subunit inactivated influenza vaccine. General observations from the study: Few new T cells, the authors suggested, are recruited by each seasonal influenza vaccination.

This CDR3 region has 15 residues. V was trimmed by 2 bases and J by 8 bases, leaving 16 bases between them. TCRdb re-analysed the RT-PCR reads in MiXCR, keeping a single row per CDR3 protein. The top ten clones hold approximately 2% of a sample with 450,000 to 550,000 distinct CDR3 sequences, 25% of them seen once. Sequenced here: CD4+ T cells sorted from PBMCs, sampled about 5 days after vaccination. The clonotype originates from a man between 50 and 59 years old who received an inactivated influenza vaccine. The chain joins TRBV12-3 or TRBV12-4 to TRBJ2-1; D perhaps matches TRBD1 (6 bases). CDR3 protein: CASSLSGANVYEQFF. In nucleotides, the CDR3 is TGTGCCAGCAGTTTATCAGGGGCTAACGTCTATGAGCAGTTCTTC.